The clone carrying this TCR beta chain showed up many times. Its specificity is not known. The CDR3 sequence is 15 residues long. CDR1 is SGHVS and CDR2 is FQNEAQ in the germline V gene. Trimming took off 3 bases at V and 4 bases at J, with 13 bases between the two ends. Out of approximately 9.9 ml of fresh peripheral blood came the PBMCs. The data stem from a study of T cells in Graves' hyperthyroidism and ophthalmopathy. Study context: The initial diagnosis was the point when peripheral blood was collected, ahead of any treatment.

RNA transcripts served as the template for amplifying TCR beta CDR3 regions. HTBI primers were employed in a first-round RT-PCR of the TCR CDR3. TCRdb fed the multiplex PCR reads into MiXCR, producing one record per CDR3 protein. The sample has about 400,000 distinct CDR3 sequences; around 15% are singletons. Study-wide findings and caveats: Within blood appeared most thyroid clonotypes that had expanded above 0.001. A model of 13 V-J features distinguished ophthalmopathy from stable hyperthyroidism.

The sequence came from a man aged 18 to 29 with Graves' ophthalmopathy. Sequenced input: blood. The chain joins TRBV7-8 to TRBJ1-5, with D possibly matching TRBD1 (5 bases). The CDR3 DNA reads TGTGCCAGCAGCTTGTATACGGGACTTAATCAGCCCCAGCATTTT. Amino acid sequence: CASSLYTGLNQPQHF.